These 5 T cell receptor beta chains were sequenced from one sample in a study of T cell clonality in common variable immunodeficiency. Profiling relied on immunoSEQ multiplex PCR, and the TCRdb table lists in-frame clones only, not all of them. Recorded here are about 32,000 clones, with no singletons, and the ten leading clones hold around a tenth. Sequencing was done on a sample of peripheral blood mononuclear cells. The receptors shown here come from a person aged 18 to 75 in good health.

This clone is judged medium-sized (0.01 to 0.1%). The CDR3 goes on 3 residues after the read ends, and that part is filled in from the germline J gene. The J gene is TRBJ2-6, the V gene TRBV6-2 or TRBV6-3; the D gene is possibly TRBD1 (5 bases). In germline, CDR1 is MNHEY, CDR2 SVGEGT. The CDR3 is 14 amino acids. Trimming took 5 bases from V and 2 from J, leaving 7 bases between them. The sequenced CDR3 bases are TGTGCCAGCAGTCCACAGGCTGGGGCCAACGTC. Protein: CASSPQAGANV. The full-length CDR3 reads as CASSPQAGANVLTF.

This clone was picked up many times. The read comes to an end 3 residues before the CDR3 does, leaving the germline J gene to fill in the end. J is TRBJ2-3 and V is TRBV7-6; D is uncertain. Germline CDR1 and CDR2: SGHVS and FNYEAQ. The CDR3 is 15 residues long. Between the trimmed V and J ends, which lost 5 bases and 0 bases, there was a span of 12 bases. The CDR3: CASSPATRSTDTQYF. The sequenced CDR3 bases are TGTGCCAGCAGCCCCGCCACGCGGAGCACAGATACG.

This clone came up many times. From the germline J gene comes the end of the CDR3, since the read stops 3 residues before it. This chain links TRBV18 with TRBJ1-5; D is undetermined. Trimming shortened V by 2 bases and J by 4 bases, and 9 bases separated the two germline ends. CDR1 is KGHSH and CDR2 is LQKENI in the germline V gene. This CDR3 comprises 14 residues. CDR3 in amino acids: CASSPSPDNQPQHF. The sequenced part of the CDR3 DNA is TGTGCCAGCTCACCATCGCCAGATAATCAGCCC.

This clone was seen repeatedly, ten times or more. The read falls 3 residues short of the CDR3 end, and the missing part is taken from the germline J gene. The chain recombines TRBV18 with TRBJ1-1; the match to TRBD1 covers 8 bases. Germline values: CDR1 KGHSH, CDR2 LQKENI. With V trimmed by 3 bases and J by 0 bases, 0 bases remained unmatched. The CDR3 contains 14 residues. The covered CDR3 bases are TGTGCCAGCTCACCGGGACAGGTGAACACTGAA. Encoded protein: CASSPGQVNTE. In full, the CDR3 is CASSPGQVNTEAFF. The complete variable domain, with remaining parts taken from reference TRBV18 and TRBJ1-1, reads NAGVMQNPRHLVRRRGQEARLRCSPMKGHSHVYWYRQLPEEGLKFMVYLQKENIIDESGMPKERFSAEFPKEGPSILRIQQVVRGDSAAYFCASSPGQVNTEAFFGQGTRLTVV.

Many counts were recorded for this clone. The CDR3 end falls 3 residues outside the read, so it is completed with the germline J gene. J is TRBJ2-1 and V is TRBV10-3; the match to TRBD2 covers 11 bases. The CDR3 has 15 residues. Germline V gives CDR1 ENHRY, CDR2 SYGVKD. V lost 4 bases to trimming and J lost 9 bases; unmatched junction nucleotides: 8. The CDR3 bases that were read are TGTGCCATCAGTGCCTCACTAGCGGGAGTGGGTGAG. Translating it yields CAISASLAGVGE. The complete CDR3 sequence is CAISASLAGVGEQFF.